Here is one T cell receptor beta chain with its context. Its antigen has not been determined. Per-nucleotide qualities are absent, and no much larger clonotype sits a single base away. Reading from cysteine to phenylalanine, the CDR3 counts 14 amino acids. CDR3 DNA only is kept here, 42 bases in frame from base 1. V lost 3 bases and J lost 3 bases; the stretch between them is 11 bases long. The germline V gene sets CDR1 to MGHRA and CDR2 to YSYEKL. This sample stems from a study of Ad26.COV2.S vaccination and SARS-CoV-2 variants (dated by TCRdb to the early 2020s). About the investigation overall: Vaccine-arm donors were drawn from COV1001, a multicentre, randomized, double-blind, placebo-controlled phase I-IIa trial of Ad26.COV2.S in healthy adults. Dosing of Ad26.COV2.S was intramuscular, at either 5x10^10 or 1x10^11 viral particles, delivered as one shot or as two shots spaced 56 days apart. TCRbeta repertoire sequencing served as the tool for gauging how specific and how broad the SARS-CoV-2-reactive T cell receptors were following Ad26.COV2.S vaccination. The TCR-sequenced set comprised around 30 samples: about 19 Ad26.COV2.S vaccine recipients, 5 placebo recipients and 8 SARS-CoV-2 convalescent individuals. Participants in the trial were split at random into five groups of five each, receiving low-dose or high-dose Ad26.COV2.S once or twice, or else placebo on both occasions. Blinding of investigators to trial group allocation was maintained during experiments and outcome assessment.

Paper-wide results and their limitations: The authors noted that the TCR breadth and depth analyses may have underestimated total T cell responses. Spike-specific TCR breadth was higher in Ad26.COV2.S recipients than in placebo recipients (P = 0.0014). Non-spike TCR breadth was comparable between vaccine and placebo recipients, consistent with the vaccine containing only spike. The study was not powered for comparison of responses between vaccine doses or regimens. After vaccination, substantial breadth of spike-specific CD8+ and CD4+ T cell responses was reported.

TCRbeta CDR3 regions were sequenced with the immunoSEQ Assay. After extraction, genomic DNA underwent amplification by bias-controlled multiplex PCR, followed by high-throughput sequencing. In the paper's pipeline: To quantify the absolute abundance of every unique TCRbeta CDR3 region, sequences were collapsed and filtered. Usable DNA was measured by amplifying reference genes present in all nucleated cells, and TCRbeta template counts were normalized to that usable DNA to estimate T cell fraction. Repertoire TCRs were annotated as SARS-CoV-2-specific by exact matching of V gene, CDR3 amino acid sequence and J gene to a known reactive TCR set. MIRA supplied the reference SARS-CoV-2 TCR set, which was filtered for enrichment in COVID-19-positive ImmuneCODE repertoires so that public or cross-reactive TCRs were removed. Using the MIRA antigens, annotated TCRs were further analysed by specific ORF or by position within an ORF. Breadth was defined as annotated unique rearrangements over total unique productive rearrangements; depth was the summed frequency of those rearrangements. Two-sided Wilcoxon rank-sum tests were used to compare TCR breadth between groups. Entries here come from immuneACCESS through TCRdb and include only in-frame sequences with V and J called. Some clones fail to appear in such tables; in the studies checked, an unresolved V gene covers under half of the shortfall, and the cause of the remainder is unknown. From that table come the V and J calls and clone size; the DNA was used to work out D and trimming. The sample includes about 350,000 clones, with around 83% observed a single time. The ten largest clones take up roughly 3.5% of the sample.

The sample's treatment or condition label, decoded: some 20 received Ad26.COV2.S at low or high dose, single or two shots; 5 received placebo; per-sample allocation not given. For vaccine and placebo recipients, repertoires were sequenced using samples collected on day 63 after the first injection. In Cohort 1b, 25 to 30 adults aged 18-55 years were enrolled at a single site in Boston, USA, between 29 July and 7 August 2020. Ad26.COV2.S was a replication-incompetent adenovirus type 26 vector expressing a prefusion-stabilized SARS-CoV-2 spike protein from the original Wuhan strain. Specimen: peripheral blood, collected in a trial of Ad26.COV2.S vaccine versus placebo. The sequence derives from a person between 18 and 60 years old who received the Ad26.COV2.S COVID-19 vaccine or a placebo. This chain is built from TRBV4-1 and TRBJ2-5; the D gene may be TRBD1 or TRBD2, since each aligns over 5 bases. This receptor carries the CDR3 CASSHRDLEETQYF. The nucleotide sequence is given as TGCGCCAGCAGCCACCGGGACCTAGAAGAGACCCAGTACTTC.